These 28 T cell receptor beta chains were all obtained from the same sample, sequenced in a study of blood T cell repertoires in COVID-19. Repertoires were generated with immunoSEQ multiplex PCR, while TCRdb's copy carries only in-frame clones and drops some. The sample carries some 250,000 clones, 75% to 90% recorded once. The sequencing input was PBMCs or T cells enriched from blood (not recorded which). These receptors came from a man aged 35 to 55 who had recovered from COVID-19.

This chain connects TRBV14 to TRBJ2-3, with a weak D call TRBD1 (6 bases). This CDR3 is 16 amino acids long. The V gene lost 0 bases and the J gene lost 3 bases, with 13 bases spanning the gap. Germline-derived CDR1 and CDR2 are SGHDN and FVKESK. CDR3 coding DNA: TGTGCCAGCAGCCAAGATCTAGGACAGTTAACAGATACGCAGTATTTT. The encoded protein is CASSQDLGQLTDTQYF. Variable domain in full (rest from reference TRBV14 and TRBJ2-3): EAGVTQFPSHSVIEKGQTVTLRCDPISGHDNLYWYRRVMGKEIKFLLHFVKESKQDESGMPNNRFLAERTGGTYSTLKVQPAELEDSGVYFCASSQDLGQLTDTQYFGPGTRLTVL.

The V gene is TRBV9, the J gene TRBJ1-2; the match to TRBD1 covers 10 bases. The V and J ends lost 5 bases and 1 base, in that order; junction bases with no gene match: 11. Germline CDR1 is SGDLS and CDR2 is YYNGEE. The CDR3 is 17 residues long. DNA for the CDR3: TGTGCCAGCAGAGCACTCGGGACAGGGGAATTTAACTATGGCTACACCTTC. Its protein is CASRALGTGEFNYGYTF.

The CDR3 protein is CASSEIIGRGVETQYF. The CDR3 DNA is TGTGCCAGCAGTGAAATTATCGGGAGAGGGGTGGAGACCCAGTACTTC. The chain combines TRBV6-1 with TRBJ2-5, with D perhaps matching TRBD2 (6 bases). The V gene's germline CDR1 is MNHNS and CDR2 SASEGT. The CDR3 consists of 16 residues. Deletions cut 2 bases from V and 5 bases from J, with 18 bases between.

The CDR3: CASSLGSDYYGYTF. The CDR3 DNA reads TGTGCCAGCAGTTTAGGGTCAGACTACTATGGCTACACCTTC. The J gene is TRBJ1-2, the V gene TRBV28; D gene ambiguous. In germline, CDR1 is MDHEN, CDR2 SYDVKM. The CDR3 contains 14 residues. V was shortened by 2 bases and J by 3 bases, with 10 bases between the two germline ends.

CDR3 in DNA: TGTGCCAGCAGCGCGACAGGGGGCCACTATGGCTACACCTTC. Encoded protein: CASSATGGHYGYTF. V gene TRBV9 combines with J gene TRBJ1-2; 10 positions agree with TRBD1. Unmatched junction bases numbered 2, after V lost 3 bases and J lost 3 bases. CDR1 SGDLS and CDR2 YYNGEE come from the germline V gene. The CDR3 extends over 14 amino acids.

The chain is built from TRBV5-8 and TRBJ2-6; 12 bases are shared with TRBD2. J lost 2 bases, V lost 2 bases, and 8 bases had no gene match. Germline V lookup: CDR1 SGHTS, CDR2 YDEGEE. This CDR3 spans 19 amino acids. The CDR3 bases are TGTGCCAGCAGCTTAGCTAGCGGGGGGGCCGCCACTGGGGCCAACGTCCTGACTTTC. Translating it yields CASSLASGGAATGANVLTF.

The chain uses TRBV15 and TRBJ2-7; possibly TRBD2 for D (5 bases). Germline CDR1 is LNHNV and CDR2 is YYDKDF (reference sequence). This CDR3 is 13 amino acids long. The V and J ends lost 1 base and 2 bases respectively, with 6 bases between them. CDR3: CATSRVGTYEQYF. The CDR3 coding sequence is TGTGCCACCAGCAGAGTCGGGACCTACGAGCAGTACTTC.

The rearrangement joins TRBV7-3 to TRBJ2-1; D is ambiguous. V was cut by 8 bases and J by 1 base, with 12 bases left in between. Germline values: CDR1 SGHTA, CDR2 FQGTGA. The length of the CDR3 is 14 residues. This CDR3 reads CASVAEPSYNEQFF. DNA of the CDR3: TGTGCCAGCGTTGCGGAACCTTCCTACAATGAGCAGTTCTTC.

The chain carries TRBV3-1 (or the pseudogene TRBV3-2) and TRBJ1-5, with unresolved D. Germline CDR1 reads LGHDT; CDR2 reads YNNKEL (reference sequence). This CDR3 is built from 14 residues. V dropped 4 bases and J dropped 9 bases, with 16 bases sitting between them. CDR3 sequence: CASSPSKKVGPQHF. CDR3 coding DNA: TGTGCCAGCAGCCCTAGTAAGAAAGTCGGGCCCCAGCATTTT.

V gene TRBV24-1 combines with J gene TRBJ2-2, with TRBD1 matching over 7 bases. V lost 6 bases to trimming and J lost 8 bases; unmatched junction nucleotides: 5. This CDR3 is built from 13 residues. CDR1 and CDR2 (germline): KGHDR, SFDVKD. The CDR3 region is CATSIGGKGELFF. CDR3 coding DNA: TGTGCCACCAGTATAGGGGGCAAGGGGGAGCTGTTTTTT.

V and J are TRBV4-3 and TRBJ2-3, with 14 bases fitting TRBD2. V dropped 5 bases and J dropped 7; count of bases not matched to a gene: 14. Germline V gene data show CDR1 as LGHNA and CDR2 as YSLEER. The CDR3 length is 18 residues. The CDR3, as DNA: TGCGCCAGCAGCTTCCGGGTTGGACTAGCGGGAGGAATGCATACGCAGTATTTT. This encodes CASSFRVGLAGGMHTQYF.

The chain recombines TRBV21-1 with TRBJ2-7; the table's TRBD2 call for D was not verified on the DNA. TRBV21-1 is annotated as a pseudogene. This CDR3 region has 15 residues. The CDR3 sequence is CASSKVNGISYEQYF. The CDR3 nucleotides read TGTGCCAGCAGCAAAGTCAACGGGATCTCCTACGAGCAGTACTTC.

V and J are TRBV18 and TRBJ1-1, with D perhaps matching TRBD1 (6 bases). This CDR3 is built from 14 residues. Germline CDR1 reads KGHSH; CDR2 reads LQKENI. Trimming stripped 6 bases from V and 4 bases from J, with 15 bases between. CDR3 nucleotides: TGTGCCAGCTCGATACAGGGCATCAGCACTGAAGCTTTCTTT. Residues: CASSIQGISTEAFF.

The chain uses TRBV19 and TRBJ1-2; D remains ambiguous. CDR1 LNHDA and CDR2 SQIVND come from the germline V gene (reference sequence). The CDR3 has 11 amino acids. Between the trimmed V and J ends, which lost 6 bases and 8 bases, there was a span of 10 bases. Here the CDR3 DNA reads TGTGCCAGTAGCTCACTACGAGGCTACACCTTC. This translates into CASSSLRGYTF.

J is TRBJ1-1 and V is TRBV18; tentatively, D is TRBD1 (6 bases). The CDR3 totals 18 residues. Germline V gene sequence: CDR1 KGHSH, CDR2 LQKENI. Trimming took off 3 bases at V and 4 bases at J, with 24 bases between the two ends. The CDR3 DNA reads TGTGCCAGCTCACCGCTCGAGGTACAGGGCGGGGGAGGCACTGAAGCTTTCTTT. It translates to CASSPLEVQGGGGTEAFF.

The chain uses TRBV7-9 and TRBJ2-3, with 7 nucleotides matching TRBD2. From germline, CDR1 is SEHNR and CDR2 FQNEAQ (reference sequence). The CDR3 spans 16 residues. V was clipped by 5 bases and J by 10 bases; unmatched bases: 18. The CDR3 DNA reads TGTGCCAGCAGCGCCCTCGCGGGAGCCCCAACTCTATCGCAGTATTTT. Translation gives CASSALAGAPTLSQYF. Full variable domain (rest looked up from reference TRBV7-9 and TRBJ2-3): DTGVSQNPRHKITKRGQNVTFRCDPISEHNRLYWYRQTLGQGPEFLTYFQNEAQLEKSRLLSDRFSAERPKGSFSTLEIQRTEQGDSAMYLCASSALAGAPTLSQYFGPGTRLTVL.

This clone is a singleton in its sample. The chain recombines TRBV12-3 or TRBV12-4 with TRBJ1-2; D is perhaps TRBD1 (5 bases). This CDR3 is 13 amino acids long. V was shortened by 3 bases and J by 3 bases, with 8 bases between the two germline ends. The CDR3 DNA reads TGTGCCAGCAGTTTTCAGGGTGACTATGGCTACACCTTC. Amino acid sequence: CASSFQGDYGYTF.

The rearrangement links TRBV7-9 to TRBJ1-1; 9 positions agree with TRBD1. Trimming took 4 bases from V and 6 from J; bases not matched to a gene: 12. The CDR3 is 16 residues long. Per germline, CDR1 SEHNR and CDR2 FQNEAQ (reference sequence). CDR3 amino acids: CASSSELRTGVSEAFF. The CDR3, as DNA: TGTGCCAGCAGCTCCGAGCTAAGGACAGGGGTTTCTGAAGCTTTCTTT.

This chain links TRBV27 with TRBJ2-3, with 9 bases matching TRBD2. This CDR3 has 15 amino acids. Looked up from germline, CDR1 is MNHEY and CDR2 is SMNVEV (reference sequence). V lost 4 bases to trimming and J lost 4 bases; unmatched junction nucleotides: 6. The CDR3 nucleotides read TGTGCCAGCAGTTACGGAGCGGGGGGCGCAGATACGCAGTATTTT. Translation: CASSYGAGGADTQYF.

The rearrangement links TRBV27 to TRBJ2-2, with 8 bases fitting TRBD1. V gave up 0 bases and J gave up 6 bases; unmatched junction bases: 6. CDR3 length equals 16 residues. In germline, CDR1 is MNHEY, CDR2 SMNVEV (reference sequence). The DNA of the CDR3 is TGTGCCAGCAGTTTATCCGGGACAGGACGGCCCGGGGAGCTGTTTTTT. It specifies CASSLSGTGRPGELFF.

In its sample, this clone was seen a few times. The gene calls are TRBV5-6 and TRBJ1-5; possibly TRBD1 for D (6 bases). The V gene lost 3 bases and the J gene lost 2 bases, with 15 bases spanning the gap. The CDR3 consists of 16 residues. Germline CDR1 reads SGHDT; CDR2 reads YYEEEE. The DNA for the CDR3 is TGTGCCAGCAGCTCGTTTAACGGGGGGCGCAATCAGCCCCAGCATTTT. Translating gives CASSSFNGGRNQPQHF.

With respect to this clone: Sequence at one end of the junction differs from germline and may be a read error. The genes are TRBV2 and TRBJ2-4, with 7 bases matching TRBD1. Germline values: CDR1 SNHLY, CDR2 FYNNEI. The CDR3 length is 14 residues. CDR3 protein: CASREDRVRDIQYF. The CDR3 DNA reads as TGTGCCAGCAGAGAAGACAGGGTGAGAGACATTCAGTACTTC.

V usage is TRBV7-9 and J usage is TRBJ2-7; TRBD2 agrees at 9 bases. The V gene end was trimmed by 5 bases and the J gene end by 6 bases; junction bases not matched to a gene: 11. The CDR3 length is 15 residues. From germline, CDR1 is SEHNR and CDR2 FQNEAQ (reference sequence). CDR3 sequence: CASSTLAGETLEQYF. CDR3 nucleotide sequence: TGTGCCAGCAGCACCTTAGCGGGAGAGACTCTCGAGCAGTACTTC.

The V gene is TRBV4-1, the J gene TRBJ1-1, with 9 bases aligning to TRBD1. CDR1 MGHRA and CDR2 YSYEKL come from the germline V gene. V trimming: 1 base; J trimming: 4 bases; junction bases outside the gene matches: 4. This CDR3 has 15 residues. The DNA for the CDR3 is TGCGCCAGCAGCCAAGTACAGGGGGCGTCCACTGAAGCTTTCTTT. Translating it yields CASSQVQGASTEAFF.

The rearrangement uses TRBV19 and TRBJ1-1; 7 bases are shared with TRBD1. Trimming took 6 bases from V and 1 from J; bases not matched to a gene: 2. This CDR3 is 13 amino acids long. CDR1 and CDR2 (germline): LNHDA, SQIVND (reference sequence). This CDR3 reads CASRRDRNTEAFF. The CDR3 bases are TGTGCCAGTAGGAGGGACAGGAACACTGAAGCTTTCTTT.

This clone was detected only a few times. The chain employs TRBV15 and TRBJ1-2; possibly TRBD1 for D (5 bases). The CDR3 has 15 residues. Deletions cut 1 base from V and 2 bases from J, with 11 bases between. The germline V gene encodes CDR1 LNHNV and CDR2 YYDKDF (reference sequence). This CDR3 reads CATSRVKDSNYGYTF. The CDR3 nucleotides are TGTGCCACCAGCAGAGTCAAAGACAGCAACTATGGCTACACCTTC.

The rearrangement uses TRBV7-3 and TRBJ2-2; 7 positions match TRBD2. In germline, CDR1 is SGHTA, CDR2 FQGTGA. V shed 6 bases, J shed 5 bases, and the junction held 12 bases outside the gene matches. The CDR3 extends over 16 amino acids. The CDR3 loop reads CASSRRGGRGTGELFF. DNA for the CDR3: TGTGCCAGCAGTCGCCGGGGCGGGAGAGGAACCGGGGAGCTGTTTTTT.

The chain combines TRBV5-1 with TRBJ2-3, with 8 bases fitting TRBD2. CDR3 length: 18 residues. The ends lost 6 bases at V and 0 bases at J; junction bases unmatched: 15. Germline assignment: CDR1 SGHRS and CDR2 YFSETQ. The CDR3 sequence is CASTPSRGGQLSTDTQYF. In DNA form, the CDR3 reads TGCGCCAGCACCCCTAGCCGGGGGGGGCAGTTAAGCACAGATACGCAGTATTTT.